This T cell receptor beta chain is from a study of spatial heterogeneity in lung cancer. This clonotype showed up many times. Time point indicated: sample taken at primary tumor resection. Material for sequencing was whole RNA from tumor, nontumor lung or frozen PBMC, left unsorted. The donors were more than 70 patients with non-small cell lung cancer that was early-stage and untreated. CDR1 and CDR2 from the germline V gene are MDHEN and SYDVKM. Trimming removed 6 bases from V and 5 bases from J, with 17 bases in between. This CDR3 contains 15 residues. Unique molecular identifiers tagged every individual TCR cDNA molecule. TCRdb called the 5' RACE reads again in MiXCR, with one record for every CDR3 protein. The sample records 20,000 to 30,000 distinct CDR3 sequences, over 10% being singletons.

Material: PBMCs, obtained at surgery. The V gene is TRBV28, the J gene TRBJ1-5; D gene unclear. The TCR was taken from a female donor with early-stage non-small cell lung cancer. The CDR3 here is CASSRSIAWDQPQHF. CDR3 bases: TGTGCCAGCAGCCGGTCTATCGCGTGGGATCAGCCCCAGCATTTT.